This is a list of T cell receptor beta chains from one sample in a study of T cell responses to AZD1222 COVID-19 vaccine. Profiled with immunoSEQ multiplex PCR; TCRdb holds only in-frame clones, not every one. The top ten hold about 6.9% of the sample, which has approximately 170,000 clones, over 75% seen once. The specimen was peripheral blood, collected on day 0 of AZD1222 vaccination. Receptors were obtained from an adult in good health. CDR3s include the opening cysteine and the closing phenylalanine or tryptophan. The D gene is left open where the match is weak. Size tells how often a clone was seen (once, few, many) or the class of an expanded clone, and some rows leave it out.

V gene: TRBV25-1
D gene: -
clone size: -
J gene: TRBJ2-3
CDR3 DNA: TGTGCCACTAGCGTTGGCACAGATACGCAGTATTTT
CDR3 protein: CATSVGTDTQYF

V gene: TRBV7-6
D gene: -
clone size: -
J gene: TRBJ2-6
CDR3 DNA: TGTGCCAGCAGCTTAGGAATCCGTCGGGGGACTGGGGCCAACGTCCTGACTTTC
CDR3 protein: CASSLGIRRGTGANVLTF

V gene: TRBV6-6
D gene: -
clone size: -
J gene: TRBJ2-1
CDR3 DNA: TGTGCCAGCAACCCGGGACTCCCGGTAGACAATGAGCAGTTCTTC
CDR3 protein: CASNPGLPVDNEQFF

V gene: TRBV9
D gene: -
clone size: -
J gene: TRBJ2-5
CDR3 DNA: TGTGCCAGCAGCCCGAATTGGGGCCAAGAGACCCAGTACTTC
CDR3 protein: CASSPNWGQETQYF

V gene: TRBV29-1
D gene: TRBD2
clone size: -
J gene: TRBJ2-2
CDR3 DNA: TGCAGCAGTAGCGGGGGGGCCGGCGGGGAGCTGTTTTTT
CDR3 protein: CSSSGGAGGELFF

V gene: TRBV9
D gene: -
clone size: -
J gene: TRBJ1-5
CDR3 DNA: TGTGCCAGCAGCGAAGGAGGGACCTATAGCAATCAGCCCCAGCATTTT
CDR3 protein: CASSEGGTYSNQPQHF

V gene: TRBV6-5
D gene: -
clone size: once
J gene: TRBJ2-7
CDR3 DNA: TGTGCCACACGGACGGGACGATACGAGCAGTACTTC
CDR3 protein: CATRTGRYEQYF

V gene: TRBV11-1
D gene: -
clone size: -
J gene: TRBJ2-1
CDR3 DNA: TGTGCCAGCAGCTTAGAAGAGGGTTTCAATGAGCAGTTCTTC
CDR3 protein: CASSLEEGFNEQFF

V gene: TRBV6-5
D gene: -
clone size: -
J gene: TRBJ1-4
CDR3 DNA: TGTGCCAGCATTAGGGGGGCGCTTGGTGAAAAACTGTTTTTT
CDR3 protein: CASIRGALGEKLFF

V gene: TRBV3-1/TRBV3-2
D gene: TRBD2
clone size: once
J gene: TRBJ2-1
CDR3 DNA: TGTGCCAGCAGCCTTAGCGGGGGGGGCTACAATGAGCAGTTCTTC
CDR3 protein: CASSLSGGGYNEQFF